The 19 T cell receptor beta chains reported below all come from one sample, sequenced in a study of T cells in Graves' hyperthyroidism and ophthalmopathy. RNA transcripts served as the template for amplifying TCR beta CDR3 regions. An initial round of RT-PCR targeting the TCR CDR3 relied on the HTBI primer set. TCRdb re-called the multiplex PCR reads with MiXCR, one entry per CDR3 protein. The data contain more than 600,000 distinct CDR3 sequences, about a sixth of them seen just once; the ten biggest clones take up roughly 8%. Sequenced sample: blood. The receptors stem from a man between 18 and 29 years old with Graves' hyperthyroidism.

This clonotype was seen repeatedly, ten times or more. The V gene is TRBV28, the J gene TRBJ1-1, with a possible D match to TRBD1 (6 bases). Germline V gene lookup returns CDR1 MDHEN and CDR2 SYDVKM. The germline V and J ends were trimmed by 6 bases and 0 bases, with 11 bases remaining between them. This CDR3 region has 14 residues. CDR3 loop: CASSWTVMNTEAFF. CDR3 nucleotide sequence: TGTGCCAGCAGCTGGACAGTTATGAACACTGAAGCTTTCTTT.

This clonotype came up many times. This chain links TRBV18 with TRBJ1-1; 9 nucleotides line up with TRBD1. Trimming at V came to 4 bases and at J to 4 bases, leaving 4 bases not matched to a gene. The CDR3 is made up of 14 amino acids. CDR1 is KGHSH, CDR2 LQKENI, per germline. DNA for the CDR3: TGTGCCAGCTCACGACAGGGGGATATCACTGAAGCTTTCTTT. This sequence encodes CASSRQGDITEAFF.

Worth noting for this clonotype: Being one base from a much bigger clone, this may be a read error. This chain uses TRBV20-1 with TRBJ2-3; D possibly corresponds to TRBD2 (6 bases). CDR3 size: 14 residues. Germline-derived CDR1 and CDR2 are DFQATT and SNEGSKA (reference sequence). CDR3 in DNA: TGCAGTGCGTCCGGGAGCAGCGGCACAGGTACGCAGTATTTT. This codes for CSASGSSGTGTQYF.

Here the CDR3 reads CASSLVEQRLDNEQFF. DNA for the CDR3: TGTGCCAGCAGCTTAGTTGAACAGCGGCTTGACAATGAGCAGTTCTTC. The chain is built from TRBV11-2 and TRBJ2-1; D possibly corresponds to TRBD2 (5 bases). Germline V gene sequence: CDR1 SGHAT, CDR2 FQNNGV. The CDR3 totals 16 residues. Trimming took 1 base from V and 5 from J, leaving 15 bases between them.

The V and J genes are TRBV4-1 and TRBJ1-1; TRBD1 matches at 8 bases. The CDR3 runs to 16 residues. CDR1 is MGHRA, CDR2 YSYEKL, per germline. V lost 1 base, J lost 2 bases, and 6 bases stayed unmatched. CDR3 nucleotides: TGCGCCAGCAGCCAAGGTGCCAGGGGGCTTAACACTGAAGCTTTCTTT. Its translation: CASSQGARGLNTEAFF.

The chain couples TRBV11-1 to TRBJ2-5; D is perhaps TRBD1 (6 bases). The ends were cut back, 0 bases at V and 5 bases at J, with 13 bases in the middle. Germline CDR1 SGHAT, CDR2 FQDESV (reference sequence). This CDR3 spans 15 amino acids. The CDR3 DNA sequence: TGTGCCAGCAGCTTAGCTGGGACGAGGGGGGAGACCCAGTACTTC. Its translation is CASSLAGTRGETQYF.

The chain combines TRBV6-2 or TRBV6-3 with TRBJ2-7; 9 bases are shared with TRBD1. Trimming took 10 bases from V and 0 from J; bases not matched to a gene: 13. CDR1 is MNHEY and CDR2 is SVGEGT in the germline V gene. CDR3 length: 16 residues. CDR3 coding DNA: TGTGCCACCGAAAATGCCGGGACAGGGTTCTCCTACGAGCAGTACTTC. Translated, it gives CATENAGTGFSYEQYF.

This clonotype has at least ten counts. The V call is TRBV30, the J call TRBJ1-1; no clear D gene. The CDR3 is made up of 15 amino acids. The germline CDR1 and CDR2 sequences are GTSNPN and SVGIG (reference sequence). The germline V and J ends were trimmed by 0 bases and 4 bases, with 15 bases remaining between them. The CDR3: CAWSVRGRVFTEAFF. For the CDR3, the DNA is TGTGCCTGGAGTGTACGAGGGCGGGTTTTCACTGAAGCTTTCTTT.

At least ten counts were recorded for this clonotype. The rearrangement links TRBV12-3 or TRBV12-4 to TRBJ2-5, with D unresolved. Trimming cost V 6 bases and J 1 base, with 6 bases left between them. The CDR3 sequence is 12 residues long. CDR3 nucleotide sequence: TGTGCCAGCAGCAAACTCCAAGAGACCCAGTACTTC. Protein product: CASSKLQETQYF.

The V and J genes are TRBV28 and TRBJ2-2; D uncertain. The CDR3 contains 11 residues. V lost 0 bases and J lost 8, with 1 base in between. The germline V gene has CDR1 MDHEN and CDR2 SYDVKM. The DNA for the CDR3 is TGTGCCAGCAGTTTATGGGGGGAGCTGTTTTTT. This sequence encodes CASSLWGELFF.

This clonotype was observed a few times. V is TRBV14 and J is TRBJ2-1, with a weak D call TRBD2 (6 bases). The CDR3 runs to 13 residues. V dropped 4 bases and J dropped 15 bases, with 19 bases sitting between them. From germline, CDR1 is SGHDN and CDR2 FVKESK. CDR3 protein: CASSLGLPFYPFF. The CDR3, as DNA: TGTGCCAGCAGCCTGGGACTCCCTTTTTATCCGTTCTTC.

This clonotype was observed a few times. The chain joins TRBV5-8 to TRBJ1-4, with D uncertain. The CDR3 runs to 15 residues. Germline CDR1 and CDR2: SGHTS and YDEGEE. V lost 3 bases and J lost 6, with 15 bases in between. In nucleotides, the CDR3 is TGTGCCAGCAGCTCCAAGGGCGGGCCTCATGAAAAACTGTTTTTT. It specifies CASSSKGGPHEKLFF.

This clonotype turned up a few times. The rearrangement joins TRBV4-3 to TRBJ1-2; D unresolved. Germline lookup yields CDR1 LGHNA and CDR2 YSLEER. This CDR3 region has 15 residues. V was trimmed by 4 bases and J by 7 bases, leaving 19 bases between them. Written as DNA, the CDR3 is TGCGCCAGCAGCCCTTACGTGAGTAAGAGGCGTGGCTACACCTTC. It is translated as CASSPYVSKRRGYTF.

This clonotype was counted at least ten times. The chain uses TRBV20-1 and TRBJ1-1; no definite D call. Deletions cut 0 bases from V and 3 bases from J, with 8 bases between. There are 13 residues in the CDR3. Germline V gene data show CDR1 as DFQATT and CDR2 as SNEGSKA (reference sequence). This CDR3 reads CSARDFRDTEAFF. For the CDR3, the DNA is TGCAGTGCTAGAGATTTTAGGGACACTGAAGCTTTCTTT.

This clonotype occurred a few times. The V and J genes are TRBV7-9 and TRBJ2-3; D gene ambiguous. The germline V gene has CDR1 SEHNR and CDR2 FQNEAQ (reference sequence). Between the trimmed V and J ends, which lost 2 bases and 1 base, there was a span of 10 bases. This CDR3 spans 15 amino acids. The CDR3 sequence: CASSLIVKGTDTQYF. The CDR3 region has the DNA TGTGCCAGCAGCTTAATCGTAAAGGGCACAGATACGCAGTATTTT.

V usage is TRBV6-1 and J usage is TRBJ2-6; TRBD1 matches 8 bases. Per germline, CDR1 MNHNS and CDR2 SASEGT. This CDR3 is 17 amino acids long. J gave up 2 bases and V 4 bases, and 7 bases lay outside the gene matches. The CDR3 region has the DNA TGTGCCAGCAGTGGTGGGGCAGGGGGCACTGGGGCCAACGTCCTGACTTTC. This sequence encodes CASSGGAGGTGANVLTF.

The chain is built from TRBV6-5 and TRBJ2-7; no firm D call. The V gene's germline CDR1 is MNHEY and CDR2 SVGAGI. V dropped 4 bases and J dropped 6 bases, with 10 bases sitting between them. The CDR3 is 12 residues long. The CDR3 region has the DNA TGTGCCAGCAGTTCCCCCTCCGGCGAGCAGTACTTC. As protein: CASSSPSGEQYF.

In this sample, this clonotype turned up a few times. This chain connects TRBV11-2 to TRBJ2-7; D is possibly TRBD2 (6 bases). V shed 2 bases and J shed 2 bases, with 16 bases lying between them. The CDR3 runs 16 residues. CDR1 is SGHAT and CDR2 is FQNNGV in the germline V gene. As DNA, the CDR3 is TGTGCCAGCAGCTTATGGGCTAGCGCGGGGACCTACGAGCAGTACTTC. This translates into CASSLWASAGTYEQYF.

This clonotype has a count of ten or more. The chain's CDR3 is CASSRGLAMPGELFF. The CDR3 DNA reads as TGTGCCAGCAGTCGGGGACTAGCCATGCCCGGGGAGCTGTTTTTT. The rearrangement joins TRBV2 to TRBJ2-2, with 9 bases identical to TRBD2. With 5 bases clipped from V and 6 bases from J, the junction kept 7 bases outside the gene matches. Looked up from germline, CDR1 is SNHLY and CDR2 is FYNNEI. This CDR3 spans 15 amino acids.